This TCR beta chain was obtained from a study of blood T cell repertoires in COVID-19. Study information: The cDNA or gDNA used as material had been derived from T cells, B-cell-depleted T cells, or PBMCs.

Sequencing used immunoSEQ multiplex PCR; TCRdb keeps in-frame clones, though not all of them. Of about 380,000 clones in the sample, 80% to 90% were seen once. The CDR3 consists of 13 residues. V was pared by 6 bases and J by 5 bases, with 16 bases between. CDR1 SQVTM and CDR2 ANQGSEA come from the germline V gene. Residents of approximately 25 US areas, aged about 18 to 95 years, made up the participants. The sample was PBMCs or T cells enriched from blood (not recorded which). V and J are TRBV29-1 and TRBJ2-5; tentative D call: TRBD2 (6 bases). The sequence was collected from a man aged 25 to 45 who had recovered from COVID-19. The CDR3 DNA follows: TGCAGCGTCCCCGGGGGTAGAAGGGAGACCCAGTACTTC. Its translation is CSVPGGRRETQYF.